A single sample is the source of the 17 T cell receptor beta chains below, sequenced in a study of circulating CD8 cells and anti-PD-1 response in melanoma. TCR libraries were prepared from approximately 15 ng of total RNA with the QIAseq Immune Repertoire TCR panel. TCRdb re-derived calls from the reads in MiXCR, one entry per CDR3 protein. Of 320 or so distinct CDR3 sequences detected, about 4.6% appear once; the ten largest clones hold over 25%. Live CD3+CD8+TCRalphabeta+ cells were sorted into four subsets by PD-1 and/or TIGIT. Sequencing used CD8+ T cells from PBMCs, obtained at baseline or after one month of anti-PD-1 therapy (not recorded which). The receptors shown here come from a human donor with melanoma.

By sample share, this clonotype is large. The rearrangement uses TRBV7-2 and TRBJ2-6; D call uncertain. This CDR3 contains 14 residues. In germline, CDR1 is SGHTA, CDR2 FQGNSA. V lost 2 bases, J lost 4 bases, and 6 bases lay in between. The CDR3 nucleotides read TGTGCCAGCAGCTTACACTCAGGGGCCAACGTCCTGACTTTC. This sequence encodes CASSLHSGANVLTF.

This clonotype counts as large. The rearrangement joins TRBV28 to TRBJ2-2; 8 nucleotides agree with TRBD2. CDR3 length: 15 residues. The germline V gene has CDR1 MDHEN and CDR2 SYDVKM. V lost 6 bases, J lost 3 bases, and 6 bases stayed unmatched. DNA for the CDR3: TGTGCCAGCAGAAGCGGGGGATCGGACACCGGGGAGCTGTTTTTT. It yields the protein CASRSGGSDTGELFF. The full variable domain, completed using reference TRBV28 and TRBJ2-2, is DVKVTQSSRYLVKRTGEKVFLECVQDMDHENMFWYRQDPGLGLRLIYFSYDVKMKEKGDIPEGYSVSREKKERFSLILESASTNQTSMYLCASRSGGSDTGELFFGEGSRLTVL.

By its share, this clonotype is large (0.1 to 1%). V gene TRBV18 combines with J gene TRBJ2-7; D not certain. Deletions cut 2 bases from V and 4 bases from J, with 6 bases between. The CDR3 loop spans 12 amino acids. CDR1 and CDR2 from the germline V gene are KGHSH and LQKENI. The CDR3 protein is CASSPSLYEQYF. CDR3 nucleotides: TGTGCCAGCTCACCATCCCTGTACGAGCAGTACTTC.

This clonotype is large by share. The gene calls are TRBV19 and TRBJ2-1; D gene unclear. Germline lookup yields CDR1 LNHDA and CDR2 SQIVND (reference sequence). The CDR3 covers 15 residues. The germline V and J ends were trimmed by 3 bases and 6 bases, with 15 bases remaining between them. The CDR3 DNA follows: TGTGCCAGTAGTATTGGGCCTAGAGGCACCAATGAGCAGTTCTTC. Its translation: CASSIGPRGTNEQFF.

As for this clonotype: A much larger clone is a single base away; this may be a read error. The final CDR3 position lacks the conserved phenylalanine or tryptophan, pointing to a likely read error. J is TRBJ1-2 and V is TRBV2; D is unclear. Germline values: CDR1 SNHLY, CDR2 FYNNEI. The CDR3 is made up of 12 amino acids. Trimming took 7 bases from V and 0 from J, leaving 6 bases between them. CDR3 residues: CASMEANYGYTL. CDR3 nucleotide sequence: TGTGCCAGCATGGAAGCTAACTATGGCTACACCCTC.

Sample share makes this clonotype large. CDR3 sequence: CASSQELGSTGNTIYF. The CDR3 nucleotides read TGTGCCAGCAGCCAAGAATTAGGGTCCACTGGAAACACCATATATTTT. V and J are TRBV4-2 and TRBJ1-3; D unresolved. Trimming took 0 bases from V and 2 from J, leaving 11 bases between them. Germline assignment: CDR1 LGHNA and CDR2 YNFKEQ. This CDR3 is built from 16 residues.

Within the sample, this clonotype is hyperexpanded. The chain joins TRBV20-1 to TRBJ2-7; D uncertain. This CDR3 region has 12 residues. V lost 3 bases and J lost 5, with 11 bases in between. Looked up from germline, CDR1 is DFQATT and CDR2 is SNEGSKA (reference sequence). CDR3 region: CSARLVENEQYF. The CDR3 nucleotides read TGCAGTGCTAGGCTAGTCGAAAACGAGCAGTACTTC.

Within the sample, this clonotype is medium-sized. This sequence joins TRBV7-2 and TRBJ2-3; TRBD2 agrees at 11 bases. This CDR3 comprises 16 residues. V shed 8 bases, J shed 7 bases, and the junction held 14 bases outside the gene matches. The germline CDR1 and CDR2 sequences are SGHTA and FQGNSA. The CDR3 DNA reads TGTGCCAGCTCGAGGGGTAGCGGGGGGGCCGGCTATACGCAGTATTTT. Its translation: CASSRGSGGAGYTQYF. Supplemented by reference TRBV7-2 and TRBJ2-3, the full variable domain reads GAGVSQSPSNKVTEKGKDVELRCDPISGHTALYWYRQSLGQGLEFLIYFQGNSAPDKSGLPSDRFSAERTGGSVSTLTIQRTQQEDSAVYLCASSRGSGGAGYTQYFGPGTRLTVL.

Of note for this clonotype: The CDR3 ends on some other residue instead of the conserved phenylalanine or tryptophan, so this is likely a read error. The gene calls are TRBV5-4 and TRBJ2-7, with D possibly matching TRBD1 (6 bases). Between the trimmed V and J ends, which lost 4 bases and 4 bases, there was a span of 18 bases. CDR3 length equals 15 residues. Germline V CDR1 and CDR2: SGHNT, YYREEE (reference sequence). The CDR3 bases are TGTGCCAGCAGCCATTCCGACAGGATCCTGTACGAGCAGTACCTC. Protein product: CASSHSDRILYEQYL.

This clonotype qualifies as large. The junction shows a germline mismatch at one end, possibly a read error. The chain has TRBV19 and TRBJ2-7; 8 positions match TRBD1. The CDR3 is 13 residues long. CDR1 is LNHDA and CDR2 is SQIVND in the germline V gene (reference sequence). This chain's CDR3 is CASSSWDRKAFYF. DNA for the CDR3: TGTGCCAGTAGTTCCTGGGACAGGAAGGCGTTTTATTTC.

This clonotype is deemed large. CDR3 in DNA: TGTGCCAGCAGTCCGGGGGCCTACGAGCAGTACTTC. It encodes CASSPGAYEQYF. This chain links TRBV2 with TRBJ2-7, with D maybe TRBD2 (6 bases). The V gene lost 5 bases and the J gene lost 2 bases, with 7 bases spanning the gap. CDR1 and CDR2 from the germline V gene are SNHLY and FYNNEI. This CDR3 contains 12 residues.

By share, this clonotype counts as large. The rearrangement links TRBV4-3 to TRBJ2-3; either TRBD1 or TRBD2 may supply D (5 bases each). The V gene lost 5 bases and the J gene lost 5 bases, with 17 bases spanning the gap. Germline CDR1 LGHNA, CDR2 YSLEER. The CDR3 consists of 15 residues. The CDR3 nucleotides are TGCGCCAGCAGCGAAAAGAGGGGTCAGGGAGATACGCAGTATTTT. Residues: CASSEKRGQGDTQYF.

This clonotype is categorized as medium-sized. The genes are TRBV28 and TRBJ2-7; no firm D call. Germline V gene sequence: CDR1 MDHEN, CDR2 SYDVKM. V lost 5 bases to trimming and J lost 3 bases, with 5 bases between them. The CDR3 sequence is 11 residues long. The CDR3 DNA sequence: TGTGCCAGCAGTCCACTCTACGAGCAGTACTTC. Protein sequence: CASSPLYEQYF.

By sample share, this clonotype is large. The rearrangement uses TRBV3-1 and TRBJ2-5, with TRBD2 matching over 13 bases. After removal of 4 bases from V and 4 bases from J, the junction contained 6 bases not matched to a gene. The germline gives CDR1 LGHDT, CDR2 YNNKEL (reference sequence). The CDR3 length is 16 residues. This chain's CDR3 is CASSRRTSGGAETQYF. Written as DNA, the CDR3 is TGTGCCAGCAGCCGCCGGACTAGCGGGGGAGCAGAGACCCAGTACTTC.

This clonotype is categorized as large. This chain links TRBV20-1 with TRBJ2-1; D remains ambiguous. CDR1 and CDR2 (germline): DFQATT, SNEGSKA (reference sequence). V lost 3 bases, J lost 4 bases, and 13 bases lay in between. This CDR3 contains 14 residues. Here the CDR3 DNA reads TGCAGTGCTAGTAGGAGTTTAGGGTACAATGAGCAGTTCTTC. Its translation: CSASRSLGYNEQFF.

Sample share makes this clonotype large. The V gene is TRBV24-1, the J gene TRBJ2-7, with D unclear. Trimming took 3 bases from V and 7 from J, leaving 15 bases between them. The CDR3 is made up of 14 amino acids. CDR1 and CDR2 (germline): KGHDR, SFDVKD. CDR3 in amino acids: CATSDEPTREEQYF. In nucleotides, the CDR3 is TGTGCCACCAGTGATGAACCCACTCGAGAGGAGCAGTACTTC.

Remarks on this clonotype: At one end, the junction sequence differs from germline, possibly due to a read error. The rearrangement uses TRBV2 and TRBJ2-1; possible D gene TRBD1, 5 bases. Germline CDR1 is SNHLY and CDR2 is FYNNEI. The CDR3 contains 16 residues. The CDR3 loop is CASSQTWTRPHDEQLF. The CDR3 DNA is TGCGCCAGCAGTCAAACATGGACACGGCCCCACGATGAGCAGCTCTTC.